This T cell receptor (beta chain) originates from a study of cytomegalovirus exposure and HLA in healthy donors. Healthy donors of bone marrow made up the group. Germline V gene sequence: CDR1 MGHDK, CDR2 SYGVNS. CDR3 length: 14 amino acids. V shed 8 bases and J shed 7 bases, with 17 bases lying between them. Notes on this clone: Its target is not known.

Overall study results and limits: There were some V segments, including TRBV6-2 and TRBV6-3, excluded as indistinguishable. For presence/absence analyses, sequencing depth was assumed to be roughly uniform across donors. Sequencing artifact likely explains a cluster of highly shared sequence variants.

The PCR ran on 60 Vbeta and 13 Jbeta primers. The assay was immunoSEQ multiplex PCR, and TCRdb's table has in-frame clones only and misses some. This sample yields fewer than 250,000 clones, of which about 86% are seen a single time; more than 1.5% belongs to the top ten. This sequence originates from a man aged 35 to 55 in good health and CMV-seropositive. The V and J genes are TRBV25-1 and TRBJ1-4; TRBD1 might be the D (6 bases). The specimen was PBMCs. CDR3 loop: CASGRQVAGEKLFF. CDR3 bases: TGTGCCAGCGGGAGACAGGTTGCAGGTGAAAAACTGTTTTTT.